This T cell receptor beta chain derives from a study of T cells expressing NK-cell markers. Study-level background: Each TCR beta repertoire originated in sorted T cells that were CD3+CD56+NKG2C+, CD3+CD56+NKG2C- or CD3+CD56-NKG2C+.

After re-calling the 5' RACE reads, TCRdb lists one entry per CDR3 protein, DNA absent. This repertoire comprises about 410,000 distinct CDR3 sequences; its ten largest clones make up approximately 11%. The CDR3 contains 13 residues. This TCR was sampled from a woman in her 50s in good health. The sequenced sample consisted of blood T cells: a sorted CD56 or NKG2C T cell subset, CD4+ or CD8+ T cells, or bulk PBMC T cells (not recorded which). The chain joins TRBV12-3 or TRBV12-4 to TRBJ1-1; with no DNA, the TCRdb D assignment of TRBD1 cannot be verified. This CDR3 is CASSFRVYTEAFF.